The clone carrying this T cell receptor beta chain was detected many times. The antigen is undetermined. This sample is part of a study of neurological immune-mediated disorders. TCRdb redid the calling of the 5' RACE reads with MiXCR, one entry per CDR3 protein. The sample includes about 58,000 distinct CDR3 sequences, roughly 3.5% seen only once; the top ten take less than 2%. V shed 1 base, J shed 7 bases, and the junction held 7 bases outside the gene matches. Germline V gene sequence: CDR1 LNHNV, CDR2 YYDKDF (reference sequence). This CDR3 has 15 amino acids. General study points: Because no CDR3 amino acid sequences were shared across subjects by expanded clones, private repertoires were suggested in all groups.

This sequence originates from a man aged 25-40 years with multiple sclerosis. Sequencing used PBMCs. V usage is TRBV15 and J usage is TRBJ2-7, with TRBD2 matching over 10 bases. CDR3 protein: CATSRALAGVGEQYF. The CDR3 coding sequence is TGTGCCACCAGCAGAGCGCTAGCGGGAGTGGGAGAGCAGTACTTC.